The rows below give T cell receptor beta chains drawn from one sample of a study of blood T cell repertoires in COVID-19. Repertoires were generated with immunoSEQ multiplex PCR, while TCRdb's copy carries only in-frame clones and drops some. The sample includes tens of thousands of clones, 88% of them seen just once. Material for sequencing was peripheral blood. The receptors originated from a woman between 65 and 79 years old with acute or convalescent COVID-19. Both conserved end residues are part of each CDR3. Fields, in order: D gene, V gene, CDR3 length, J gene, clone size, CDR3 protein, CDR3 DNA. D genes are given only for firm matches. The size of a clone is reported for some rows only, either as once, few or many, or as a class for expanded clones.

d_gene: .
v_gene: TRBV4-3
len: 16
j_gene: TRBJ2-2
abundance: .
CDR3aa: CASSHSLALNTGELFF
CDR3nt: TGCGCCAGCAGCCACTCGCTAGCGCTCAACACCGGGGAGCTGTTTTTT

d_gene: .
v_gene: TRBV24-1
len: 18
j_gene: TRBJ2-2
abundance: .
CDR3aa: CATSAIPRSGQYTGELFF
CDR3nt: TGTGCCACCAGTGCCATCCCTCGGTCCGGACAGTACACCGGGGAGCTGTTTTTT

d_gene: .
v_gene: TRBV7-2
len: 15
j_gene: TRBJ2-1
abundance: once
CDR3aa: CASSLAPEGINEQFF
CDR3nt: TGTGCCAGCAGCTTAGCCCCGGAGGGTATCAATGAGCAGTTCTTC

d_gene: .
v_gene: TRBV5-6
len: 15
j_gene: TRBJ1-2
abundance: few
CDR3aa: CASSPSWAANYGYTF
CDR3nt: TGTGCCAGCAGCCCCTCGTGGGCAGCTAACTATGGCTACACCTTC

d_gene: TRBD2
v_gene: TRBV5-8
len: 14
j_gene: TRBJ2-5
abundance: .
CDR3aa: CASSLPGRGETQYF
CDR3nt: TGTGCCAGCAGCTTACCGGGGCGGGGGGAGACCCAGTACTTC

d_gene: TRBD1
v_gene: TRBV10-3
len: 13
j_gene: TRBJ1-1
abundance: .
CDR3aa: CAAQGSLNTEAFF
CDR3nt: TGTGCCGCACAGGGGTCTTTGAACACTGAAGCTTTCTTT

d_gene: .
v_gene: TRBV2
len: 13
j_gene: TRBJ1-2
abundance: .
CDR3aa: CASTGEWGVGYTF
CDR3nt: TGTGCCAGCACGGGGGAGTGGGGGGTTGGCTACACCTTC

d_gene: TRBD1
v_gene: TRBV6-1
len: 16
j_gene: TRBJ1-4
abundance: .
CDR3aa: CASSEFRTGSNEKLFF
CDR3nt: TGTGCCAGCAGTGAATTTCGGACAGGGTCTAATGAAAAACTGTTTTTT

d_gene: TRBD1
v_gene: TRBV12-3/TRBV12-4
len: 13
j_gene: TRBJ2-1
abundance: .
CDR3aa: CASSSGQANEQFF
CDR3nt: TGTGCCAGCAGTTCGGGACAGGCTAATGAGCAGTTCTTC

d_gene: .
v_gene: TRBV6-2/TRBV6-3
len: 14
j_gene: TRBJ1-5
abundance: .
CDR3aa: CASSSLPSNQPQHF
CDR3nt: TGTGCCAGCAGTTCGTTACCGAGTAATCAGCCCCAGCATTTT

d_gene: TRBD1
v_gene: TRBV4-3
len: 15
j_gene: TRBJ2-5
abundance: .
CDR3aa: CASSQGQGGGETQYF
CDR3nt: TGCGCCAGCAGCCAGGGACAGGGAGGGGGAGAGACCCAGTACTTC

d_gene: .
v_gene: TRBV11-2
len: 17
j_gene: TRBJ2-2
abundance: .
CDR3aa: CASSSGGTYRPTGELFF
CDR3nt: TGTGCCAGCAGCTCAGGGGGGACTTATCGACCCACCGGGGAGCTGTTTTTT

d_gene: .
v_gene: TRBV15
len: 12
j_gene: TRBJ1-2
abundance: .
CDR3aa: CATSPTYYGYTF
CDR3nt: TGTGCCACCAGCCCCACATACTATGGCTACACCTTC

d_gene: TRBD1
v_gene: TRBV5-5
len: 14
j_gene: TRBJ2-3
abundance: .
CDR3aa: CASSWGTEKDTQYF
CDR3nt: TGTGCCAGCAGCTGGGGGACAGAGAAGGATACGCAGTATTTT

d_gene: TRBD1
v_gene: TRBV5-1
len: 15
j_gene: TRBJ2-1
abundance: .
CDR3aa: CASSLTGASYNEQFF
CDR3nt: TGCGCCAGCAGCTTGACAGGGGCCTCCTACAATGAGCAGTTCTTC

d_gene: TRBD2
v_gene: TRBV7-3
len: 18
j_gene: TRBJ2-5
abundance: .
CDR3aa: CASSLTATSGSAQETQYF
CDR3nt: TGTGCCAGCAGCTTAACGGCAACTAGCGGGAGTGCCCAAGAGACCCAGTACTTC

d_gene: .
v_gene: TRBV28
len: 16
j_gene: TRBJ1-4
abundance: .
CDR3aa: CASSFSATATNEKLFF
CDR3nt: TGTGCCAGCAGTTTCTCAGCGACGGCAACTAATGAAAAACTGTTTTTT

d_gene: TRBD2
v_gene: TRBV7-3
len: 14
j_gene: TRBJ2-1
abundance: few
CDR3aa: CASSPGLADNEQFF
CDR3nt: TGTGCCAGCAGCCCGGGACTAGCGGACAATGAGCAGTTCTTC

d_gene: .
v_gene: TRBV11-2
len: 13
j_gene: TRBJ2-1
abundance: .
CDR3aa: CASSFGGAIEQFF
CDR3nt: TGTGCCAGCAGCTTTGGGGGGGCGATTGAGCAGTTCTTC

d_gene: TRBD1
v_gene: TRBV11-2
len: 16
j_gene: TRBJ1-1
abundance: .
CDR3aa: CASSRMSGTDNTEAFF
CDR3nt: TGTGCCAGCAGCCGAATGTCCGGGACAGATAACACTGAAGCTTTCTTT

d_gene: TRBD2
v_gene: TRBV7-9
len: 15
j_gene: TRBJ2-1
abundance: .
CDR3aa: CAVPVAGGTYNEQFF
CDR3nt: TGTGCCGTTCCGGTAGCGGGAGGTACCTACAATGAGCAGTTCTTC

d_gene: TRBD1
v_gene: TRBV7-7
len: 14
j_gene: TRBJ2-5
abundance: .
CDR3aa: CASSDRTGEGTQYF
CDR3nt: TGTGCCAGCAGCGACAGGACAGGGGAAGGGACCCAGTACTTC

d_gene: TRBD2
v_gene: TRBV7-9
len: 17
j_gene: TRBJ2-3
abundance: once
CDR3aa: CASSLKAGGGSRDTQYF
CDR3nt: TGTGCCAGCAGCTTAAAGGCGGGGGGTGGGAGCCGAGATACGCAGTATTTT

d_gene: TRBD2
v_gene: TRBV6-5
len: 14
j_gene: TRBJ2-1
abundance: .
CDR3aa: CASTPSGTNNEQFF
CDR3nt: TGTGCCAGCACGCCTAGCGGAACCAACAATGAGCAGTTCTTC

d_gene: .
v_gene: TRBV19
len: 14
j_gene: TRBJ1-1
abundance: few
CDR3aa: CASSTPATGTEAFF
CDR3nt: TGTGCCAGTAGTACTCCCGCGACAGGCACTGAAGCTTTCTTT

d_gene: .
v_gene: TRBV6-4
len: 16
j_gene: TRBJ1-3
abundance: .
CDR3aa: CASIRGRARSGNTIYF
CDR3nt: TGTGCCAGCATAAGAGGCAGGGCACGCTCTGGAAACACCATATATTTT

d_gene: .
v_gene: TRBV28
len: 11
j_gene: TRBJ2-3
abundance: .
CDR3aa: CATDTWGTQYF
CDR3nt: TGTGCCACGGACACGTGGGGTACGCAGTATTTT

d_gene: TRBD1
v_gene: TRBV16
len: 15
j_gene: TRBJ1-2
abundance: .
CDR3aa: CASSQSRTGGYGYTF
CDR3nt: TGTGCCAGCAGCCAATCCCGGACAGGGGGCTATGGCTACACCTTC

d_gene: TRBD2
v_gene: TRBV5-1
len: 16
j_gene: TRBJ2-5
abundance: .
CDR3aa: CASSLGAGGPFVTQYF
CDR3nt: TGCGCCAGCAGCTTGGGAGCGGGGGGGCCGTTTGTGACCCAGTACTTC

d_gene: TRBD2
v_gene: TRBV15
len: 19
j_gene: TRBJ2-3
abundance: .
CDR3aa: CATSRSRGALAGGEDTQYF
CDR3nt: TGTGCCACCAGCAGATCCCGCGGGGCACTAGCGGGAGGTGAGGATACGCAGTATTTT

d_gene: .
v_gene: TRBV7-2
len: 14
j_gene: TRBJ2-1
abundance: .
CDR3aa: CASSLAGHIDEQFF
CDR3nt: TGTGCCAGCAGCTTAGCCGGACATATAGATGAGCAGTTCTTC

d_gene: TRBD2
v_gene: TRBV7-8
len: 16
j_gene: TRBJ2-1
abundance: .
CDR3aa: CASSLIAGTSYNEQFF
CDR3nt: TGTGCCAGCAGCTTAATAGCCGGGACTAGCTACAATGAGCAGTTCTTC

d_gene: .
v_gene: TRBV6-2/TRBV6-3
len: 15
j_gene: TRBJ1-5
abundance: .
CDR3aa: CASSYSGNTRQPQHF
CDR3nt: TGTGCCAGCAGTTACTCCGGTAATACCAGGCAGCCCCAGCATTTT

d_gene: .
v_gene: TRBV28
len: 18
j_gene: TRBJ1-5
abundance: .
CDR3aa: CASSFPRDRPYSNQPQHF
CDR3nt: TGTGCCAGCAGTTTCCCTCGAGACAGGCCCTATAGCAATCAGCCCCAGCATTTT

d_gene: .
v_gene: TRBV11-3
len: 15
j_gene: TRBJ1-6
abundance: .
CDR3aa: CASSGLGLPRSPLHF
CDR3nt: TGTGCCAGCAGCGGTTTGGGCCTACCGCGTTCACCCCTCCACTTT

d_gene: .
v_gene: TRBV20-1
len: 11
j_gene: TRBJ2-3
abundance: .
CDR3aa: CSASLRDTQYF
CDR3nt: TGCAGTGCTAGCCTTAGAGATACGCAGTATTTT

d_gene: TRBD1
v_gene: TRBV4-2
len: 16
j_gene: TRBJ1-5
abundance: .
CDR3aa: CASSQDWQGAGQPQHF
CDR3nt: TGTGCCAGCAGCCAAGATTGGCAGGGGGCAGGTCAGCCCCAGCATTTT

d_gene: .
v_gene: TRBV5-1
len: 18
j_gene: TRBJ2-3
abundance: .
CDR3aa: CASSLAMLGGGGTDTQYF
CDR3nt: TGCGCCAGCAGCTTGGCCATGTTGGGAGGCGGAGGCACAGATACGCAGTATTTT

d_gene: TRBD2
v_gene: TRBV4-3
len: 14
j_gene: TRBJ2-1
abundance: .
CDR3aa: CASSPGGGYNEQFF
CDR3nt: TGCGCCAGCAGCCCGGGCGGGGGGTACAATGAGCAGTTCTTC

d_gene: TRBD1
v_gene: TRBV27
len: 17
j_gene: TRBJ2-1
abundance: .
CDR3aa: CASSPKPGTGGRNEQFF
CDR3nt: TGTGCCAGCAGTCCCAAACCCGGGACAGGGGGGAGGAATGAGCAGTTCTTC

d_gene: .
v_gene: TRBV19
len: 11
j_gene: TRBJ2-1
abundance: .
CDR3aa: CASNTYNEQFF
CDR3nt: TGTGCCAGTAATACCTACAATGAGCAGTTCTTC

d_gene: TRBD1
v_gene: TRBV19
len: 14
j_gene: TRBJ1-1
abundance: .
CDR3aa: CASRPGQLNTEAFF
CDR3nt: TGTGCCAGTAGACCGGGACAGTTGAACACTGAAGCTTTCTTT

d_gene: .
v_gene: TRBV25-1
len: 13
j_gene: TRBJ1-2
abundance: .
CDR3aa: CASNGGLNYGYTF
CDR3nt: TGTGCCAGCAACGGGGGGCTGAACTATGGCTACACCTTC

d_gene: TRBD1
v_gene: TRBV6-4
len: 16
j_gene: TRBJ1-5
abundance: .
CDR3aa: CASRGPRQGGDQPQHF
CDR3nt: TGTGCCAGCAGAGGCCCAAGGCAGGGGGGAGATCAGCCCCAGCATTTT

d_gene: .
v_gene: TRBV30
len: 14
j_gene: TRBJ1-4
abundance: .
CDR3aa: CAWSLTGNTEKLFF
CDR3nt: TGTGCCTGGAGTTTGACAGGAAATACTGAAAAACTGTTTTTT

d_gene: TRBD1
v_gene: TRBV18
len: 14
j_gene: TRBJ2-1
abundance: .
CDR3aa: CASSPRTGRNEQFF
CDR3nt: TGTGCCAGCTCACCCCGGACAGGGCGCAATGAGCAGTTCTTC

d_gene: .
v_gene: TRBV7-9
len: 13
j_gene: TRBJ2-1
abundance: .
CDR3aa: CASSLDPGNEQFF
CDR3nt: TGTGCCAGCAGCTTAGATCCAGGAAATGAGCAGTTCTTC

d_gene: TRBD1
v_gene: TRBV7-3
len: 14
j_gene: TRBJ2-1
abundance: few
CDR3aa: CASSPGTGSHEQFF
CDR3nt: TGTGCCAGCAGTCCCGGGACAGGGAGTCATGAGCAGTTCTTC

d_gene: .
v_gene: TRBV29-1
len: 15
j_gene: TRBJ2-1
abundance: .
CDR3aa: CSVQSAGGLHNEQFF
CDR3nt: TGCAGCGTTCAATCCGCCGGGGGACTTCACAATGAGCAGTTCTTC